The clone carrying this TCR beta chain was seen a handful of times. Its antigen remains unidentified. The sample is drawn from a study of T cell responses to AZD1222 COVID-19 vaccine. Study-level points and caveats: Samples come after the peak T cell response, not at day 14. Donors were chiefly white British, with a greater number of females, and clonal diversity was perhaps underestimated. Regions 160-218 and 743-854 dominated among vaccine-associated CD4 TCRs spanning spike.

Libraries were prepared by immunoSEQ multiplex PCR; TCRdb keeps only in-frame clonotypes and omits some of them. The sample has around 94,000 clones, 88% seen once; the top ten hold over 15%. Germline assignment: CDR1 SGHRS and CDR2 YFSETQ. This CDR3 has 12 residues. Trimming cost V 0 bases and J 10 bases, with 7 bases left between them. The source material was peripheral blood, sampled on day 0 of AZD1222 vaccination. The chain couples TRBV5-1 to TRBJ2-2; possible D gene TRBD2, 5 bases. This TCR was sampled from an adult in good health. The CDR3, as DNA: TGCGCCAGCAGCTTGGGTCGGGAGGAGCTGTTTTTT. Residues: CASSLGREELFF.